This TCR beta chain was identified in a study of blood T cell repertoires in COVID-19. The CDR3 is 13 residues long. V was pared by 6 bases and J by 5 bases, with 6 bases of the junction left unmatched. Germline V CDR1 and CDR2: KGHSH, LQKENI. Sequencing used immunoSEQ multiplex PCR; TCRdb keeps in-frame clones, though not all of them. The table records hundreds of thousands of clones, approximately 86% of them present only once. Input material: PBMCs or T cells enriched from blood (not recorded which). This TCR came from a woman between 45 and 60 years old who had recovered from COVID-19. V gene TRBV18 combines with J gene TRBJ2-7; 8 bases match TRBD1. CDR3 sequence reads: CASSQGAGDEQYF. CDR3 sequence (DNA): TGTGCCAGCTCGCAGGGGGCAGGGGACGAGCAGTACTTC.